This is a list of T cell receptor beta chains from one sample in a study of neurological immune-mediated disorders. MiXCR, applied by TCRdb to the 5' RACE reads, yields one record per CDR3 protein. The table has 55,000 to 70,000 distinct CDR3 sequences, 5.2% seen once; the top ten hold 5.6%. The sequenced material came from PBMCs. These receptors came from a human donor with multiple sclerosis. The donor label of this sample is uncertain. Each CDR3 is given with its conserved first and last residue. A D gene is named only where the DNA matches it firmly. The size entry is marked missing in some rows and otherwise reads once, few, many or a size class.

clone size: many; J gene: TRBJ2-7; V gene: TRBV18; D gene: NA; CDR3 length: 14; CDR3 protein: CASSPPFSRYEQYF; CDR3 DNA: TGTGCCAGCTCACCACCGTTTAGTCGGTACGAGCAGTACTTC
clone size: many; J gene: TRBJ1-2; V gene: TRBV6-4; D gene: NA; CDR3 length: 13; CDR3 protein: CASRQGPTYGYTF; CDR3 DNA: TGTGCCAGCAGACAGGGACCCACCTATGGCTACACCTTC
clone size: many; J gene: TRBJ2-1; V gene: TRBV20-1; D gene: NA; CDR3 length: 10; CDR3 protein: CSATGNEQFF; CDR3 DNA: TGCAGTGCTACGGGCAATGAGCAGTTCTTC
clone size: many; J gene: TRBJ2-1; V gene: TRBV24-1; D gene: TRBD2; CDR3 length: 17; CDR3 protein: CATSDSYRRGAYNEQFF; CDR3 DNA: TGTGCCACCAGTGATTCCTACCGGCGGGGGGCCTACAATGAGCAGTTCTTC
clone size: many; J gene: TRBJ2-2; V gene: TRBV24-1; D gene: NA; CDR3 length: 12; CDR3 protein: CATSENTGELFF; CDR3 DNA: TGTGCCACCAGTGAAAACACCGGGGAGCTGTTTTTT
clone size: NA; J gene: TRBJ2-3; V gene: TRBV18; D gene: NA; CDR3 length: 13; CDR3 protein: CASSAGRTDTQYF; CDR3 DNA: TGTGCCAGCTCAGCAGGACGCACAGATACGCAGTATTTT
clone size: many; J gene: TRBJ2-7; V gene: TRBV6-1; D gene: NA; CDR3 length: 13; CDR3 protein: CASSETGFYEQYF; CDR3 DNA: TGTGCCAGCAGTGAGACAGGATTCTACGAGCAGTACTTC
clone size: many; J gene: TRBJ2-3; V gene: TRBV11-2; D gene: NA; CDR3 length: 13; CDR3 protein: CASSPSTLDTQYF; CDR3 DNA: TGTGCCAGCAGCCCCTCCACTTTAGATACGCAGTATTTT
clone size: NA; J gene: TRBJ2-7; V gene: TRBV20-1; D gene: TRBD2; CDR3 length: 12; CDR3 protein: CSAGGVSYEQYF; CDR3 DNA: TGCAGTGCGGGGGGGGTGTCCTACGAGCAGTACTTC
clone size: many; J gene: TRBJ1-4; V gene: TRBV5-1; D gene: NA; CDR3 length: 13; CDR3 protein: CASSLARDEKLFF; CDR3 DNA: TGCGCCAGCAGCTTGGCCAGGGATGAAAAACTGTTTTTT
clone size: many; J gene: TRBJ1-2; V gene: TRBV9; D gene: NA; CDR3 length: 16; CDR3 protein: CASGERQGPMMYGYTF; CDR3 DNA: TGTGCCAGCGGCGAGCGCCAGGGCCCGATGATGTATGGCTACACCTTC
clone size: many; J gene: TRBJ1-2; V gene: TRBV2; D gene: TRBD1; CDR3 length: 12; CDR3 protein: CASGTGDYGYTF; CDR3 DNA: TGTGCCAGCGGGACAGGGGACTATGGCTACACCTTC
clone size: once; J gene: TRBJ2-3; V gene: TRBV9; D gene: NA; CDR3 length: 17; CDR3 protein: CASSAQRSGGTTDTQYF; CDR3 DNA: TGTGCCAGCAGCGCTCAAAGGAGCGGAGGCACCACAGATACGCAGTATTTT
clone size: many; J gene: TRBJ1-4; V gene: TRBV5-1; D gene: NA; CDR3 length: 14; CDR3 protein: CASGEGAPNEKLFF; CDR3 DNA: TGCGCCAGCGGTGAAGGGGCACCCAATGAAAAACTGTTTTTT